Sequencing of this T cell receptor (beta chain) was carried out in a study of cytomegalovirus exposure and HLA in healthy donors. This clone was seen only a few times. Its target is not known. Primers included in the PCR were 60 Vbeta and 13 Jbeta primers. The assay was immunoSEQ multiplex PCR, and TCRdb's table has in-frame clones only and misses some. The profile shows about 170,000 clones, over 60% of them singletons. Whole-study findings and limits: TCR beta chains numbering some 160 were designated cytomegalovirus-associated. Usually a TCR sequence was rare, but some public TCRs were found in many donors.

Each donor's status was that of a healthy bone marrow donor. The clonotype comes from a female donor in good health and CMV-seronegative. Sequencing input: PBMCs.

The CDR3 spells CASSSNDRGIGGLGGYTF. In nucleotides, the CDR3 is TGTGCCAGCAGTTCCAATGACAGGGGGATAGGGGGGCTCGGTGGCTACACCTTC. The rearrangement uses TRBV27 and TRBJ1-2; TRBD1 agrees at 9 bases. CDR1 and CDR2 (germline): MNHEY, SMNVEV (reference sequence). V lost 4 bases to trimming and J lost 7 bases; unmatched junction nucleotides: 19. There are 18 residues in the CDR3.